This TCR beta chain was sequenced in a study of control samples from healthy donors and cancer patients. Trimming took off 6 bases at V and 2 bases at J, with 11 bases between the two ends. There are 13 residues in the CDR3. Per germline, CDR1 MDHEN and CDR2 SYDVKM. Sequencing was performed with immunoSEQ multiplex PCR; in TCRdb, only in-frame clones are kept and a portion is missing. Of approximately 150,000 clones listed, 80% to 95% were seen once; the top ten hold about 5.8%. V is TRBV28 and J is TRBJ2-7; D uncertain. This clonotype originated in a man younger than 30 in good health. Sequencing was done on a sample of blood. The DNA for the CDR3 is TGTGCCAGCAGCCCAGTTATGACCTACGAGCAGTACTTC. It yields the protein CASSPVMTYEQYF.